These 21 T cell receptor beta chains were sequenced from one sample in a study of T cells after yellow fever vaccination. MiXCR, run by TCRdb on the 5' RACE reads, gives a single entry per CDR3 protein. This table holds approximately 300,000 distinct CDR3 sequences, about 10% found once. The sequences come from CD4+ T cells sorted from PBMCs, collected 45 days after the yellow fever booster vaccination. The source is a man aged 18 to 35 who received the YFV17D yellow fever vaccine.

This chain links TRBV9 with TRBJ2-3; D is undetermined. CDR3 length: 14 amino acids. V was trimmed by 0 bases and J by 2 bases, leaving 7 bases between them. Looked up from germline, CDR1 is SGDLS and CDR2 is YYNGEE. CDR3 residues: CASSVVWNTDTQYF. CDR3 DNA: TGTGCCAGCAGCGTAGTTTGGAACACAGATACGCAGTATTTT.

This clonotype was seen more than once but under ten times. The chain employs TRBV12-5 and TRBJ2-3; 7 nucleotides line up with TRBD2. Trimming removed 0 bases from V and 7 bases from J; junction bases left unmatched: 10. CDR3 length equals 16 residues. CDR1 and CDR2 (germline): LGHNT, FRNRAP. The CDR3 sequence is CASGLVVERGAHTQYF. The CDR3 nucleotides are TGTGCTAGTGGTTTGGTAGTCGAGCGGGGTGCACATACGCAGTATTTT. The variable domain in full, with the rest retrieved from reference TRBV12-5 and TRBJ2-3, is DARVTQTPRHKVTEMGQEVTMRCQPILGHNTVFWYRQTMMQGLELLAYFRNRAPLDDSGMPKDRFSAEMPDATLATLKIQPSEPRDSAVYFCASGLVVERGAHTQYFGPGTRLTVL.

This clonotype occurred many times. The V and J genes are TRBV5-6 and TRBJ2-1; D is perhaps TRBD2 (6 bases). Deletions cut 4 bases from V and 0 bases from J, with 14 bases between. The CDR3 spans 16 residues. CDR1 is SGHDT, CDR2 YYEEEE, per germline. This CDR3 is CASSLRAGHSYNEQFF. The CDR3 DNA is TGTGCCAGCAGCCTCCGGGCGGGGCACTCCTACAATGAGCAGTTCTTC.

This clonotype has more than one count but fewer than ten. The chain recombines TRBV7-2 with TRBJ2-5; 7 bases agree with TRBD1. Germline assignment: CDR1 SGHTA and CDR2 FQGNSA. V lost 0 bases, J lost 9 bases, and 1 base stayed unmatched. The CDR3 consists of 12 residues. CDR3 sequence: CASSLAGTAQYF. CDR3 bases: TGTGCCAGCAGCTTAGCCGGGACAGCCCAGTACTTC.

The genes are TRBV12-3 or TRBV12-4 and TRBJ2-1, with 10 bases aligning to TRBD2. The trim removed 1 base at V and 5 bases at J, leaving 2 bases unmatched. This CDR3 is built from 15 residues. CDR3 residues: CASSLVSGGNNEQFF. The DNA of the CDR3 is TGTGCCAGCAGTTTAGTTAGCGGGGGGAACAATGAGCAGTTCTTC.

This chain uses TRBV5-1 with TRBJ2-3; no definite D call. Per germline, CDR1 SGHRS and CDR2 YFSETQ. This CDR3 comprises 14 residues. The V end was cut by 4 bases, the J end by 2 bases, with 11 bases between. CDR3 sequence reads: CASSRARPTDTQYF. DNA of the CDR3: TGCGCCAGCAGCCGTGCGAGGCCCACAGATACGCAGTATTTT.

A few counts support this clonotype. The genes are TRBV7-2 and TRBJ2-3; unclear D gene. V was shortened by 1 base and J by 5 bases, with 7 bases between the two germline ends. The CDR3 has 13 amino acids. The germline gives CDR1 SGHTA, CDR2 FQGNSA. DNA of the CDR3: TGTGCCAGCAGCTTAGTGAACCGAGATACGCAGTATTTT. This codes for CASSLVNRDTQYF.

This clonotype was seen ten or more times. Written as DNA, the CDR3 is TGCAGTGTCAGGACTAGCCCGAGCTCCTACAATGAGCAGTTCTTC. Translating gives CSVRTSPSSYNEQFF. V and J are TRBV20-1 and TRBJ2-1; 8 bases map to TRBD2. V lost 7 bases, J lost 0 bases, and 8 bases stayed unmatched. CDR3 length: 15 amino acids. Germline CDR1 is DFQATT and CDR2 is SNEGSKA (reference sequence).

This clonotype appeared a few times. The chain recombines TRBV29-1 with TRBJ1-4; the D is unclear. Germline V CDR1 and CDR2: SQVTM, ANQGSEA. V was shortened by 4 bases and J by 6 bases, with 21 bases between the two germline ends. This CDR3 is built from 16 residues. CDR3 sequence: CSVAELGVLSDEKLFF. For the CDR3, the DNA is TGCAGCGTTGCCGAGTTGGGCGTTTTGAGTGATGAAAAACTGTTTTTT.

The J gene is TRBJ2-3, the V gene TRBV28; weak D call: TRBD1 (6 bases). The V end was cut by 5 bases, the J end by 2 bases, with 17 bases between. Germline CDR1 and CDR2: MDHEN and SYDVKM. The CDR3 is made up of 16 amino acids. In DNA, the CDR3 is TGTGCCAGCAGTCCCGCTGTAACAGGGAACACAGATACGCAGTATTTT. Protein product: CASSPAVTGNTDTQYF.

A few counts support this clonotype. The chain is built from TRBV20-1 and TRBJ2-7, with D perhaps TRBD1 (5 bases). V lost 3 bases and J 6 bases, leaving 18 bases between the germline ends. There are 14 residues in the CDR3. CDR1 and CDR2 from the germline V gene are DFQATT and SNEGSKA (reference sequence). The CDR3 DNA reads as TGCAGTGCTAGTTTCGTAGGGGCCGTGGGCGAGCAGTACTTC. Translating it yields CSASFVGAVGEQYF.

The sample holds a few counts of this clonotype. The chain uses TRBV29-1 and TRBJ2-2, with 7 positions matching TRBD1. There are 12 residues in the CDR3. Germline CDR1 SQVTM, CDR2 ANQGSEA. J was trimmed by 6 bases and V by 3 bases; bases with no gene match: 1. CDR3 protein: CSVERGPGELFF. The CDR3 DNA sequence: TGCAGCGTTGAGAGGGGGCCCGGGGAGCTGTTTTTT.

The rearrangement joins TRBV20-1 to TRBJ2-6; 8 bases fit TRBD2. Trimming took 3 bases from V and 1 from J; bases not matched to a gene: 8. CDR1 and CDR2 from the germline V gene are DFQATT and SNEGSKA (reference sequence). This CDR3 has 17 amino acids. The CDR3: CSARKAGAVSGANVLTF. For the CDR3, the DNA is TGCAGTGCTAGGAAAGCGGGGGCCGTGTCTGGGGCCAACGTCCTGACTTTC.

The chain uses TRBV5-1 and TRBJ1-1; unclear D gene. CDR1 and CDR2 from the germline V gene are SGHRS and YFSETQ. The CDR3 covers 15 residues. V was clipped by 0 bases and J by 3 bases, with 12 bases between them. The CDR3 DNA sequence: TGCGCCAGCAGCTTGGTAGAGGGTGGTGACACTGAAGCTTTCTTT. This codes for CASSLVEGGDTEAFF.

The chain couples TRBV7-2 to TRBJ2-1, with TRBD2 identical over 8 bases. V trimming: 1 base; J trimming: 3 bases; junction bases outside the gene matches: 5. Germline loops: CDR1 SGHTA, CDR2 FQGNSA. This CDR3 comprises 16 residues. The CDR3 DNA follows: TGTGCCAGCAGCTTAGTAGGGGGGACTAGCTACAATGAGCAGTTCTTC. It encodes CASSLVGGTSYNEQFF. Supplemented by reference TRBV7-2 and TRBJ2-1, the full variable domain reads GAGVSQSPSNKVTEKGKDVELRCDPISGHTALYWYRQSLGQGLEFLIYFQGNSAPDKSGLPSDRFSAERTGGSVSTLTIQRTQQEDSAVYLCASSLVGGTSYNEQFFGPGTRLTVL.

This clonotype showed up just a few times. V and J are TRBV6-5 and TRBJ2-5, with 9 bases that match TRBD2. Germline V gives CDR1 MNHEY, CDR2 SVGAGI. Trimming took 2 bases from V and 4 from J; bases not matched to a gene: 5. The CDR3 has 15 amino acids. The CDR3 here is CASSYGGGAVETQYF. DNA of the CDR3: TGTGCCAGCAGTTACGGCGGGGGGGCAGTAGAGACCCAGTACTTC.

This clonotype was counted between two and nine times. The chain recombines TRBV20-1 with TRBJ2-7, with 10 bases fitting TRBD1. CDR3 length: 11 amino acids. The germline V gene has CDR1 DFQATT and CDR2 SNEGSKA (reference sequence). CDR3 in DNA: TGCAGCCGGGACAGGGGTGACGAGCAGTACTTC. Translated: CSRDRGDEQYF.

In this sample, this clonotype turned up many times. The chain uses TRBV20-1 and TRBJ1-2, with TRBD1 matching over 7 bases. This CDR3 has 14 amino acids. The J segment lost 7 bases and the V segment lost 3 bases, leaving 11 bases of the junction unmatched. In germline, CDR1 is DFQATT, CDR2 SNEGSKA (reference sequence). Here the CDR3 DNA reads TGCAGTGCTAGGGCTCATGACAGGGTGCGTGGCTACACCTTC. Its translation is CSARAHDRVRGYTF.

The rearrangement uses TRBV30 and TRBJ1-1, with 7 bases identical to TRBD1. V shed 4 bases, J shed 5 bases, and the junction held 7 bases outside the gene matches. CDR3 size: 13 residues. Per the germline V gene, CDR1 is GTSNPN and CDR2 is SVGIG (reference sequence). CDR3 protein: CAWNRQGGTEAFF. Written as DNA, the CDR3 is TGTGCCTGGAACCGACAGGGAGGGACTGAAGCTTTCTTT.

The table lists this clonotype with a few counts. J is TRBJ1-3 and V is TRBV4-3, with D perhaps TRBD1 (5 bases). V shed 0 bases and J shed 7 bases, with 10 bases lying between them. This CDR3 has 14 residues. Per germline, CDR1 LGHNA and CDR2 YSLEER. The CDR3 region has the DNA TGCGCCAGCAGCCAAGATGCCGGGGCCAACACCATATATTTT. Translating it yields CASSQDAGANTIYF.

The V and J genes are TRBV7-2 and TRBJ1-1; the match to TRBD1 covers 7 bases. Germline CDR1 is SGHTA and CDR2 is FQGNSA. J lost 0 bases, V lost 4 bases, and 5 bases had no gene match. The CDR3 is 15 amino acids. The CDR3 reads CASSSQGVVNTEAFF. DNA for the CDR3: TGTGCCAGCAGCTCGCAGGGGGTGGTGAACACTGAAGCTTTCTTT. The full variable domain, rest sourced from reference TRBV7-2 and TRBJ1-1, is GAGVSQSPSNKVTEKGKDVELRCDPISGHTALYWYRQSLGQGLEFLIYFQGNSAPDKSGLPSDRFSAERTGGSVSTLTIQRTQQEDSAVYLCASSSQGVVNTEAFFGQGTRLTVV.